The 20 T cell receptor beta chains in this list originate from one sample, sequenced in a study of blood T cell repertoires in COVID-19. The assay was immunoSEQ multiplex PCR, and TCRdb's table has in-frame clones only and misses some. The sample lists around 300,000 clones, approximately 90% occurring once. Sequencing was carried out using PBMCs or T cells enriched from blood (not recorded which). Every receptor here comes from a woman aged 55-69 years in a cohort exposed to, infected with or recovered from COVID-19 (not recorded which).

The chain recombines TRBV4-2 with TRBJ2-7; 13 bases are a match to TRBD2. There are 17 residues in the CDR3. With V trimmed by 4 bases and J by 4 bases, 10 bases remained unmatched. Germline loops: CDR1 LGHNA, CDR2 YNFKEQ. The CDR3 loop is CASSPTQLAGGPYEQYF. CDR3 DNA: TGTGCCAGCAGCCCAACCCAACTAGCGGGAGGGCCATACGAGCAGTACTTC.

The chain links TRBV9 to TRBJ2-1, with 10 bases matching TRBD2. The V gene's germline CDR1 is SGDLS and CDR2 YYNGEE. CDR3 length: 19 amino acids. The ends lost 2 bases at V and 4 bases at J; junction bases unmatched: 15. CDR3 in amino acids: CASSVRGSRTSGLYNEQFF. CDR3 sequence (DNA): TGTGCCAGCAGCGTCAGAGGTTCCAGGACTAGCGGATTATACAATGAGCAGTTCTTC.

The V call is TRBV5-1, the J call TRBJ2-4; D unresolved. The V gene's germline CDR1 is SGHRS and CDR2 YFSETQ. Trimming shortened V by 0 bases and J by 7 bases, and 5 bases separated the two germline ends. The CDR3 contains 12 residues. For the CDR3, the DNA is TGCGCCAGCAGCTTGGCAGGCAACATTCAGTACTTC. It translates to CASSLAGNIQYF.

This clone was seen only once. The chain carries TRBV28 and TRBJ1-6; 11 nucleotides match TRBD1. CDR1 MDHEN and CDR2 SYDVKM come from the germline V gene. J gave up 7 bases and V 4 bases, and 3 bases lay outside the gene matches. There are 15 residues in the CDR3. This CDR3 reads CASSSGTGGNSPLHF. DNA of the CDR3: TGTGCCAGCAGTTCCGGGACAGGGGGGAATTCACCCCTCCACTTT.

The J gene is TRBJ1-4, the V gene TRBV11-1; 8 bases fit TRBD1. This CDR3 region has 15 residues. Germline V gene lookup returns CDR1 SGHAT and CDR2 FQDESV (reference sequence). V dropped 4 bases and J dropped 4; count of bases not matched to a gene: 5. DNA for the CDR3: TGTGCCAGCAGCTCGCGGACAGGGCTTAATGAAAAACTGTTTTTT. Its translation: CASSSRTGLNEKLFF.

The V gene is TRBV28, the J gene TRBJ2-1, with 10 bases that match TRBD2. V lost 5 bases to trimming and J lost 7 bases; unmatched junction nucleotides: 11. The CDR3 sequence is 16 residues long. The germline CDR1 and CDR2 sequences are MDHEN and SYDVKM. The CDR3, as DNA: TGTGCCAGCAGTCTTAGGACTAGCGGACCTTGGAATGAGCAGTTCTTC. Its protein is CASSLRTSGPWNEQFF.

This clone was seen a single time. This sequence joins TRBV30 and TRBJ2-1; unclear D gene. This CDR3 is 13 amino acids long. Deletions cut 2 bases from V and 5 bases from J, with 10 bases between. The germline V gene encodes CDR1 GTSNPN and CDR2 SVGIG (reference sequence). CDR3 bases: TGTGCCTGGAGTTGGGCCTCAGACAATGAGCAGTTCTTC. It yields the protein CAWSWASDNEQFF.

The chain recombines TRBV28 with TRBJ2-1; 7 bases agree with TRBD1. The germline V gene has CDR1 MDHEN and CDR2 SYDVKM. The junction had 13 bases not matched to a gene; V was cut back by 8 bases and J by 6 bases. This CDR3 contains 15 residues. The CDR3 DNA sequence: TGTGCCAGCCTACAGGGGAATCCTATAATCAATGAGCAGTTCTTC. This translates into CASLQGNPIINEQFF.

The chain has TRBV7-2 and TRBJ1-2, with D unclear. This CDR3 contains 15 residues. The germline gives CDR1 SGHTA, CDR2 FQGNSA. V was shortened by 4 bases and J by 4 bases, with 16 bases between the two germline ends. The CDR3 reads CASSSRLGTGYGYTF. The CDR3 DNA reads TGTGCCAGCAGCTCCCGTCTCGGAACGGGCTATGGCTACACCTTC.

V and J are TRBV6-5 and TRBJ1-2, with TRBD1 identical over 7 bases. Germline assignment: CDR1 MNHEY and CDR2 SVGAGI. CDR3 length: 14 amino acids. The ends lost 6 bases at V and 6 bases at J; junction bases unmatched: 10. The CDR3 sequence is CASSSDRARDGYTF. The CDR3 nucleotides are TGTGCCAGCAGCTCAGACAGGGCGAGAGATGGCTACACCTTC.

The CDR3 nucleotides are TGTGCCAGCAGTCAGGCCCTGACCTCGGCCTACACCGGGGAGCTGTTTTTT. This codes for CASSQALTSAYTGELFF. This chain joins TRBV6-4 and TRBJ2-2; D call uncertain. The CDR3 totals 17 residues. Germline CDR1 reads MRHNA; CDR2 reads SNTAGT. V was clipped by 5 bases and J by 3 bases, with 19 bases between them.

The V gene is TRBV4-3, the J gene TRBJ2-1; TRBD1 agrees at 11 bases. Germline values: CDR1 LGHNA, CDR2 YSLEER. Unmatched junction bases numbered 5, after V lost 0 bases and J lost 7 bases. The CDR3 is 16 residues long. This CDR3 reads CASSQDSGTGGNEQFF. The DNA of the CDR3 is TGCGCCAGCAGCCAAGATTCAGGGACAGGGGGGAATGAGCAGTTCTTC.

This sequence joins TRBV18 and TRBJ1-2; 7 bases are a match to TRBD1. The CDR3 has 13 amino acids. In germline, CDR1 is KGHSH, CDR2 LQKENI. V dropped 4 bases and J dropped 4; count of bases not matched to a gene: 3. This CDR3 is CASSRQGSYGYTF. In nucleotides, the CDR3 is TGTGCCAGCTCACGACAGGGCAGCTATGGCTACACCTTC. Combining the CDR3 with reference TRBV18 and TRBJ1-2 gives the whole variable domain NAGVMQNPRHLVRRRGQEARLRCSPMKGHSHVYWYRQLPEEGLKFMVYLQKENIIDESGMPKERFSAEFPKEGPSILRIQQVVRGDSAAYFCASSRQGSYGYTFGSGTRLTVV.

The chain uses TRBV24-1 and TRBJ1-5, with no clear D. This CDR3 spans 12 amino acids. Per the germline V gene, CDR1 is KGHDR and CDR2 is SFDVKD. With 9 bases removed from V and 3 bases from J, the gap between germline ends came to 8 bases. Here the CDR3 reads CATWELNQPQHF. In nucleotides, the CDR3 is TGTGCCACCTGGGAGCTCAATCAGCCCCAGCATTTT.

This chain connects TRBV7-2 to TRBJ2-7, with TRBD2 matching 7 bases. V gave up 5 bases and J gave up 2 bases; unmatched junction bases: 9. The CDR3 runs to 15 residues. CDR1 and CDR2 (germline): SGHTA, FQGNSA. The CDR3 is CASSKRSGTTYEQYF. CDR3 bases: TGTGCCAGCAGCAAAAGAAGCGGGACTACCTACGAGCAGTACTTC.

The gene calls are TRBV24-1 and TRBJ2-1; maybe TRBD2 (6 bases). Germline-derived CDR1 and CDR2 are KGHDR and SFDVKD. The CDR3 sequence is 14 residues long. The germline V and J ends were trimmed by 7 bases and 1 base, with 10 bases remaining between them. CDR3 amino acids: CATSGGGSYNEQFF. The CDR3, as DNA: TGTGCCACCAGCGGGGGTGGATCCTACAATGAGCAGTTCTTC.

CDR3 residues: CASSLVAGQANEQFF. CDR3 in DNA: TGTGCCAGCAGCTTAGTTGCGGGACAGGCCAATGAGCAGTTCTTC. The V and J genes are TRBV11-2 and TRBJ2-1; 8 bases agree with TRBD1. CDR1 is SGHAT, CDR2 FQNNGV, per germline. This CDR3 has 15 residues. The V gene end was trimmed by 1 base and the J gene end by 6 bases; junction bases not matched to a gene: 5.

In its sample, this clone was seen a few times. The CDR3 region is CASSQTNGELFF. For the CDR3, the DNA is TGTGCCAGCAGCCAAACAAACGGGGAGCTGTTTTTT. The genes are TRBV3-1 (or the pseudogene TRBV3-2) and TRBJ2-2; D is undetermined. Looked up from germline, CDR1 is LGHDT and CDR2 is YNNKEL (reference sequence). The CDR3 totals 12 residues. The V end was cut by 2 bases, the J end by 7 bases, with 5 bases between.

The chain joins TRBV10-1 to TRBJ2-7; tentatively, D is TRBD1 (5 bases). V lost 11 bases, J lost 1 base, and 18 bases lay in between. Germline V gene lookup returns CDR1 WNHNN and CDR2 SYGVQD (reference sequence). The CDR3 has 14 amino acids. CDR3 sequence: CADKGVGESYEQYF. CDR3 coding DNA: TGCGCCGACAAAGGGGTCGGCGAATCCTACGAGCAGTACTTC.

J is TRBJ1-2 and V is TRBV19; 7 bases line up with TRBD1. The CDR3 runs to 15 residues. The germline CDR1 and CDR2 sequences are LNHDA and SQIVND (reference sequence). The J segment lost 4 bases and the V segment lost 7 bases, leaving 12 bases of the junction unmatched. The CDR3 here is CASNYPGQRTYGYTF. The CDR3 nucleotides read TGTGCCAGTAATTATCCGGGACAGAGGACCTATGGCTACACCTTC.